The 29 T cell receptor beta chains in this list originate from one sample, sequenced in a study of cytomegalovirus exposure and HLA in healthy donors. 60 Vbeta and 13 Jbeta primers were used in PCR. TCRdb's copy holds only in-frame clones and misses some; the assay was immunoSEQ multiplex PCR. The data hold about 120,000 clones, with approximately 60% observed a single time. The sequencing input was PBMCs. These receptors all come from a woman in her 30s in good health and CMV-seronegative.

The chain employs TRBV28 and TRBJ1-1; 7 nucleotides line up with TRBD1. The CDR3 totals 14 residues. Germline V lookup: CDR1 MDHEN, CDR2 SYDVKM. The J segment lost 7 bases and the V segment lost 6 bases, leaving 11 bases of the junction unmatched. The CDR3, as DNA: TGTGCCAGCAGGCCTTTTTGGGACAGCCTTGAAGCTTTCTTT. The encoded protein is CASRPFWDSLEAFF.

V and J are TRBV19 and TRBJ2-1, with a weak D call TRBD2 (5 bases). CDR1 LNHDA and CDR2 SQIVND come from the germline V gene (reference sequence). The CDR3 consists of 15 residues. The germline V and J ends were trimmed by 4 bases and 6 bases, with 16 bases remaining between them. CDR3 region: CASSTSPGKANEQFF. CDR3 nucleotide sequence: TGTGCCAGTAGTACGAGTCCGGGAAAGGCCAATGAGCAGTTCTTC.

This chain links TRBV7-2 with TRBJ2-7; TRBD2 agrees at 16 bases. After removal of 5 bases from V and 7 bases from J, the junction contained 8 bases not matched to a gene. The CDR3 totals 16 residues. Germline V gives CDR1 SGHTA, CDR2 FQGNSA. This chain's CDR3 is CASSVQPGLAGGEQYF. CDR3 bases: TGTGCCAGCAGCGTCCAACCGGGACTAGCGGGGGGGGAGCAGTACTTC. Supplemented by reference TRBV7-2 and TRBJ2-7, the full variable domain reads GAGVSQSPSNKVTEKGKDVELRCDPISGHTALYWYRQSLGQGLEFLIYFQGNSAPDKSGLPSDRFSAERTGGSVSTLTIQRTQQEDSAVYLCASSVQPGLAGGEQYFGPGTRLTVT.

This chain's CDR3 is CASSQVGGASETQYF. CDR3 nucleotide sequence: TGTGCCAGCAGCCAAGTGGGGGGAGCGTCAGAGACCCAGTACTTC. This rearrangement joins TRBV4-2 to TRBJ2-5, with a tentative D call TRBD2 (6 bases). V lost 1 base, J lost 4 bases, and 13 bases lay in between. Germline values: CDR1 LGHNA, CDR2 YNFKEQ. CDR3 length: 15 amino acids.

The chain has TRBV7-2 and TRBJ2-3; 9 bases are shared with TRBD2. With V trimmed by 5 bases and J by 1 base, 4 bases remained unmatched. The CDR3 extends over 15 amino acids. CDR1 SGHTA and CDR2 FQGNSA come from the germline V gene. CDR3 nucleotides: TGTGCCAGCAGCACCAGGACTAGCGGCACAGATACGCAGTATTTT. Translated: CASSTRTSGTDTQYF.

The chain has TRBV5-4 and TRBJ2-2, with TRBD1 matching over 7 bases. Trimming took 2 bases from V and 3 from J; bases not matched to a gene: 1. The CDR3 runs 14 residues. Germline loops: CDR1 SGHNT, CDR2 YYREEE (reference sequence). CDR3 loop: CASSFGQDTGELFF. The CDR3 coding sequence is TGTGCCAGCAGCTTTGGACAGGACACCGGGGAGCTGTTTTTT.

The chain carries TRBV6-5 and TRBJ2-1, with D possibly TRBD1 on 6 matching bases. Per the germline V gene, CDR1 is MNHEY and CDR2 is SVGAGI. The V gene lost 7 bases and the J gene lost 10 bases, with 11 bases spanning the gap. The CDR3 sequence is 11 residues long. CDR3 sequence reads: CASTRGPEQFF. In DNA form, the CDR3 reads TGTGCCAGCACCAGGGGTCCAGAGCAGTTCTTC.

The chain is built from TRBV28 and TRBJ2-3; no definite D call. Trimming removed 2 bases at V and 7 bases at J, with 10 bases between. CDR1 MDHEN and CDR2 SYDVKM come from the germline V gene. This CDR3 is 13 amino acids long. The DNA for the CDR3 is TGTGCCAGCAGTTTAACTCCTTTCTATACGCAGTATTTT. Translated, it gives CASSLTPFYTQYF. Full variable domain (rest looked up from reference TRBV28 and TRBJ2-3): DVKVTQSSRYLVKRTGEKVFLECVQDMDHENMFWYRQDPGLGLRLIYFSYDVKMKEKGDIPEGYSVSREKKERFSLILESASTNQTSMYLCASSLTPFYTQYFGPGTRLTVL.

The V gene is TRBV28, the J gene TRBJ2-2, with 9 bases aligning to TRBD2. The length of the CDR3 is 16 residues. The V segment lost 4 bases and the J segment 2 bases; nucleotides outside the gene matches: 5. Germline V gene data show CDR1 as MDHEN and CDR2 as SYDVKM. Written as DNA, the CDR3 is TGTGCCAGCAGTTCGACTAGCGGACCTAACACCGGGGAGCTGTTTTTT. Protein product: CASSSTSGPNTGELFF. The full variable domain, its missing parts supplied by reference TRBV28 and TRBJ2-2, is DVKVTQSSRYLVKRTGEKVFLECVQDMDHENMFWYRQDPGLGLRLIYFSYDVKMKEKGDIPEGYSVSREKKERFSLILESASTNQTSMYLCASSSTSGPNTGELFFGEGSRLTVL.

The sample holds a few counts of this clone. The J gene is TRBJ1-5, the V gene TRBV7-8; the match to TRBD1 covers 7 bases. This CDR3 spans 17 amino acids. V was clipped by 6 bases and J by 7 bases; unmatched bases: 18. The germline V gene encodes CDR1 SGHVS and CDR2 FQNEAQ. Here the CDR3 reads CASRQDRVNGFSQPQHF. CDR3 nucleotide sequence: TGTGCCAGCAGGCAAGACAGGGTAAATGGGTTCTCACAGCCCCAGCATTTT.

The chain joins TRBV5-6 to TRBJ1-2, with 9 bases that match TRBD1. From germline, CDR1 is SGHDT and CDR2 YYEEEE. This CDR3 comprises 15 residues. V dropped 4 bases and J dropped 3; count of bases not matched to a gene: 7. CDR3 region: CASSNQQGADYGYTF. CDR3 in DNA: TGTGCCAGCAGCAACCAACAGGGGGCGGACTATGGCTACACCTTC.

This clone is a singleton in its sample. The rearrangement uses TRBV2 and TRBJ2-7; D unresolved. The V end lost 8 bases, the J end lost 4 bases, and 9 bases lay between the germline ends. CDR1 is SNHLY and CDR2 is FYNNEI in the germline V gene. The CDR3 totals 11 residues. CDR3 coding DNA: TGTGCCAGCCACTCTCGATACGAGCAGTACTTC. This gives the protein CASHSRYEQYF.

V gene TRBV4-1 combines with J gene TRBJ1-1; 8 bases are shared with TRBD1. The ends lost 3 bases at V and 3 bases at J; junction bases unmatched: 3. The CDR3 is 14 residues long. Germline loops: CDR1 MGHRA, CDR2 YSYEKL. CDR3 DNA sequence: TGCGCCAGCAGCCAGGACAGGGAGGACACTGAAGCTTTCTTT. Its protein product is CASSQDREDTEAFF.

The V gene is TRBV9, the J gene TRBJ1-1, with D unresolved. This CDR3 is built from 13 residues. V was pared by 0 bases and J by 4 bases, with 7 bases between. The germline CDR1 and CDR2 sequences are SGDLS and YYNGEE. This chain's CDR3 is CASSVGGRTEAFF. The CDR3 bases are TGTGCCAGCAGCGTAGGCGGCCGCACTGAAGCTTTCTTT.

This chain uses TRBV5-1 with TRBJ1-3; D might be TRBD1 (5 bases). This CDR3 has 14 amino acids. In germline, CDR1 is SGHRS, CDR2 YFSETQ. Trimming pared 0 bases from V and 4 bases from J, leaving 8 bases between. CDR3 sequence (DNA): TGCGCCAGCAGCTTGGAGGGGAACGGAAACACCATATATTTT. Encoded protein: CASSLEGNGNTIYF. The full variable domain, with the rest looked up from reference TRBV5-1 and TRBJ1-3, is KAGVTQTPRYLIKTRGQQVTLSCSPISGHRSVSWYQQTPGQGLQFLFEYFSETQRNKGNFPGRFSGRQFSNSRSEMNVSTLELGDSALYLCASSLEGNGNTIYFGEGSWLTVV.

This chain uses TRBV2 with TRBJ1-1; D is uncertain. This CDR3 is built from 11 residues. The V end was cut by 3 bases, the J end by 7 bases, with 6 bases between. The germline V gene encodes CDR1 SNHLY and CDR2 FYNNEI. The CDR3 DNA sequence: TGTGCCAGCAGTGACACGGTTGAAGCTTTCTTT. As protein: CASSDTVEAFF.

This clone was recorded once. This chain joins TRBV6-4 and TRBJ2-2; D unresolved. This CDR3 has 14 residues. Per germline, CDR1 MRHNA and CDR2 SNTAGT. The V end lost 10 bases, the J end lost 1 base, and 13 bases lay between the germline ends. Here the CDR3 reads CAKIDRVNTGELFF. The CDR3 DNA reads TGTGCCAAAATCGATCGGGTGAACACCGGGGAGCTGTTTTTT.

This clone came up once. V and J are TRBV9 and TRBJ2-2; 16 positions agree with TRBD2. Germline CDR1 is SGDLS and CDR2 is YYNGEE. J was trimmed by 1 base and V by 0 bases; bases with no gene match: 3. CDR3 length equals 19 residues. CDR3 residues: CASSVGGLAGGRNTGELFF. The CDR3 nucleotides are TGTGCCAGCAGCGTAGGGGGACTAGCGGGAGGGAGGAACACCGGGGAGCTGTTTTTT.

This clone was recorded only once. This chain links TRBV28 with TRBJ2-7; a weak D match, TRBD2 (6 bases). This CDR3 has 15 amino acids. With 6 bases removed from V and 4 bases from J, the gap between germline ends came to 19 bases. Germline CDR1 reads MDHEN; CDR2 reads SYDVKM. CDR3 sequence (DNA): TGTGCCAGCAGACCCTCCACGTGGGAGGTTTACGAGCAGTACTTC. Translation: CASRPSTWEVYEQYF. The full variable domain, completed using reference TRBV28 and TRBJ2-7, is DVKVTQSSRYLVKRTGEKVFLECVQDMDHENMFWYRQDPGLGLRLIYFSYDVKMKEKGDIPEGYSVSREKKERFSLILESASTNQTSMYLCASRPSTWEVYEQYFGPGTRLTVT.

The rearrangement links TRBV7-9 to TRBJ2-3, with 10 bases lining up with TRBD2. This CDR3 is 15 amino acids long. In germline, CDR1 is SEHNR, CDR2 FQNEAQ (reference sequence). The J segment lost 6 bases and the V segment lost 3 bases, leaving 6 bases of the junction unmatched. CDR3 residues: CASSFGLAGVDTQYF. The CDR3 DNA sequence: TGTGCCAGCAGCTTCGGGCTAGCGGGAGTCGATACGCAGTATTTT.

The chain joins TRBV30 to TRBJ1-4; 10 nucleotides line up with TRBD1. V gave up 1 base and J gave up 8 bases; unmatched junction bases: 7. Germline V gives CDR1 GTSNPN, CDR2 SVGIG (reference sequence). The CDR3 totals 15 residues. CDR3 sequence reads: CAWSGKTGGGEKLFF. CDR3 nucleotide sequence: TGTGCCTGGAGTGGAAAGACAGGGGGCGGCGAAAAACTGTTTTTT.

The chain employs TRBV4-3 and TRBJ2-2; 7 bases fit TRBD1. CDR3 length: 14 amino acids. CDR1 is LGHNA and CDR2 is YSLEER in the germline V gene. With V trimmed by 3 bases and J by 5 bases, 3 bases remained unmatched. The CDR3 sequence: CASSHATGTGELFF. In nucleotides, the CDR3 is TGCGCCAGCAGCCATGCGACAGGGACCGGGGAGCTGTTTTTT.

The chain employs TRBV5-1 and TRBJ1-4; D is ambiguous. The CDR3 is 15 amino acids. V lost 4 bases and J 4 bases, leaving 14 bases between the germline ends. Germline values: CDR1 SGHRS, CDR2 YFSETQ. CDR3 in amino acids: CASSAAGLDNEKLFF. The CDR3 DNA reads TGCGCCAGCAGCGCGGCGGGGTTGGATAATGAAAAACTGTTTTTT.

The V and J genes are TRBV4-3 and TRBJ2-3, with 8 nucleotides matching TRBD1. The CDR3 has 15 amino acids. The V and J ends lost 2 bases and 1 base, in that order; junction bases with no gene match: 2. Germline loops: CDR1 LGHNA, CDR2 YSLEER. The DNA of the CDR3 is TGCGCCAGCAGCCAACAGACAGGGGGCACAGATACGCAGTATTTT. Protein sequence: CASSQQTGGTDTQYF.

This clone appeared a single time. CDR3 in amino acids: CSVEGLGSYEQYF. The DNA of the CDR3 is TGCAGCGTTGAAGGTCTGGGCTCCTACGAGCAGTACTTC. This chain joins TRBV29-1 and TRBJ2-5; D gene unclear. The end of the DNA fits TRBJ2-7 better, so the J call may be wrong. CDR3 length: 13 residues. Germline-derived CDR1 and CDR2 are SQVTM and ANQGSEA.

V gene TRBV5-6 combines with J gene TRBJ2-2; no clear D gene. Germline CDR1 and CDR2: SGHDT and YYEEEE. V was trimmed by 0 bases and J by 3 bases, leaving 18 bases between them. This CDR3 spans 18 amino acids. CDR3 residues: CASSLAPRYQAHTGELFF. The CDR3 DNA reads TGTGCCAGCAGCTTGGCCCCTCGTTACCAGGCCCACACCGGGGAGCTGTTTTTT. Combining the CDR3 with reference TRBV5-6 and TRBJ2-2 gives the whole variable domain DAGVTQSPTHLIKTRGQQVTLRCSPKSGHDTVSWYQQALGQGPQFIFQYYEEEERQRGNFPDRFSGHQFPNYSSELNVNALLLGDSALYLCASSLAPRYQAHTGELFFGEGSRLTVL.

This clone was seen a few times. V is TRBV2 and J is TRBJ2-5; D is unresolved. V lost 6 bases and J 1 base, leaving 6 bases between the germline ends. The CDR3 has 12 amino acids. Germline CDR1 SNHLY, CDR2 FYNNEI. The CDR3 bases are TGTGCCAGCAGATCGAGCCAAGAGACCCAGTACTTC. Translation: CASRSSQETQYF.

CDR3 residues: CASQGPGWGGDGYTF. In nucleotides, the CDR3 is TGTGCCAGCCAGGGCCCGGGGTGGGGGGGGGATGGCTACACCTTC. The chain recombines TRBV4-2 with TRBJ1-2, with D possibly TRBD1 on 5 matching bases. Trimming left V 8 bases short and J 6 bases short, with 22 bases between. The CDR3 spans 15 residues. CDR1 is LGHNA, CDR2 YNFKEQ, per germline.

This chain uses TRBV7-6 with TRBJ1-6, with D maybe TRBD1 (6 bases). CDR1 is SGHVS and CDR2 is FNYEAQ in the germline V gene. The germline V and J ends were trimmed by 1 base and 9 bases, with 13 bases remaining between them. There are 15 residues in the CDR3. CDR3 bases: TGTGCCAGCAGCTTAGAAGGGGGGGAGGGTTCACCCCTCCACTTT. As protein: CASSLEGGEGSPLHF. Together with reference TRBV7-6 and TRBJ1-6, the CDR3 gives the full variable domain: GAGVSQSPRYKVTKRGQDVALRCDPISGHVSLYWYRQALGQGPEFLTYFNYEAQQDKSGLPNDRFSAERPEGSISTLTIQRTEQRDSAMYRCASSLEGGEGSPLHFGNGTRLTVT.